Listed below are T cell receptor beta chains from one sample, sequenced in a study of immune cell composition in non-small cell lung cancer. Repertoires were generated with immunoSEQ multiplex PCR, while TCRdb's copy carries only in-frame clones and drops some. The table has a few thousand clones, 80% to 90% seen once; the top ten hold about 9.3%. Sequencing was carried out using lung tumor tissue. The receptor set was obtained from a human donor with non-small cell lung cancer. Each CDR3 is given with its conserved first and last residue. Each record gives: D gene, V gene, clone size, J gene, CDR3 DNA, CDR3 protein. The D gene is left open where the match is weak. The size of a clone is reported for some rows only, either as once, few or many, or as a class for expanded clones.

NA,TRBV7-2,NA,TRBJ2-1,TGTGCCAGCAGCACAGGGACCCCCTACAATGAGCAGTTCTTC,CASSTGTPYNEQFF
NA,TRBV28,NA,TRBJ1-2,TGTGCCAGCAGTCCCCCCTCGACAGCTTTCTATGGCTACACCTTC,CASSPPSTAFYGYTF
TRBD1,TRBV6-1,NA,TRBJ2-7,TGTGCCAGCAGCCTACAGGGGAGCTACGAGCAGTACTTC,CASSLQGSYEQYF
NA,TRBV20-1,NA,TRBJ1-2,TGCAGTGTCTACCGCAGGGATGGCTACACCTTC,CSVYRRDGYTF
NA,TRBV27,NA,TRBJ2-1,TGTGCCAGCAGACCGAGGCCCTACAATGAGCAGTTCTTC,CASRPRPYNEQFF
TRBD1,TRBV28,NA,TRBJ2-1,TGTGCCAGCAGTACAGGACAGGGGGCTCAGAAATTCTACAATGAGCAGTTCTTC,CASSTGQGAQKFYNEQFF
NA,TRBV18,NA,TRBJ2-7,TGTGCCAGCTCACCATCGGAGACCTACGAGCAGTACTTC,CASSPSETYEQYF
TRBD1,TRBV19,NA,TRBJ1-2,TGTGCCAGTAGTGTCGGACAGGGTATCAACTATGGCTACACCTTC,CASSVGQGINYGYTF
NA,TRBV5-1,NA,TRBJ1-1,TGCGCCAGCAGCCTCACGACAGGTGGGATGAACACTGAAGCTTTCTTT,CASSLTTGGMNTEAFF
TRBD1,TRBV2,few,TRBJ1-1,TGTGCCAGCAGGGAAGACAGGGAGTCTTTCTTT,CASREDRESFF
NA,TRBV2,NA,TRBJ2-7,TGTGCCAGCAGTGAAGCGGCCAGGTGGAGAGGGGAGCAGTACTTC,CASSEAARWRGEQYF
NA,TRBV2,NA,TRBJ2-5,TGTGCCAGCAGATCTGGACAGATACAAGAGACCCAGTACTTC,CASRSGQIQETQYF
TRBD1,TRBV28,NA,TRBJ1-1,TGTGCCAGCAGTTTATGGTTCTGGGACCCCCAGGGGGACGCGACTGAAGCTTTCTTT,CASSLWFWDPQGDATEAFF
TRBD2,TRBV5-1,NA,TRBJ2-4,TGCGCCAGCAGCTTGGTTCCGGGGGGAGATTTAAACATTCAGTACTTC,CASSLVPGGDLNIQYF
NA,TRBV28,NA,TRBJ2-1,TGTGCCAGCAGATCCGGGACAAGTGACTACAATGAGCAGTTCTTC,CASRSGTSDYNEQFF
TRBD2,TRBV6-1,NA,TRBJ2-1,TGTGCCAGCAGTGAAGAAGCGGGAGGATACAATGAGCAGTTCTTC,CASSEEAGGYNEQFF
TRBD1,TRBV2,NA,TRBJ2-1,TGTGCCAGCAGTATAGGGACAGGGGCAAGCAATGAGCAGTTCTTC,CASSIGTGASNEQFF
NA,TRBV6-1,NA,TRBJ1-4,TGTGCCAGCAGTGAAGTTCCAGGCTTTAATGAAAAACTGTTTTTT,CASSEVPGFNEKLFF
NA,TRBV19,NA,TRBJ2-7,TGTGCCAGTAGTAAAAGGACGGATGGAGGCTACGAGCAGTACTTC,CASSKRTDGGYEQYF
TRBD1,TRBV19,NA,TRBJ2-7,TGTGCCAGTAGCAAGGGACAGTCGGCCTCCTACGAGCAGTACTTC,CASSKGQSASYEQYF
TRBD1,TRBV18,NA,TRBJ1-4,TGTGCCAGCTCTCCGGGACAGGCAACTAATGAAAAACTGTTTTTT,CASSPGQATNEKLFF
TRBD2,TRBV7-9,NA,TRBJ2-1,TGTGCCAGCAGCCCGGCTAGCGGATACAATGAGCAGTTCTTC,CASSPASGYNEQFF
NA,TRBV2,NA,TRBJ1-6,TGTGCCACCAAACTACAGGGAGATTCACCCCTCCACTTT,CATKLQGDSPLHF
NA,TRBV6-5,few,TRBJ2-1,TGTGCCAGCAAAGGGGCAGGTAGTCATGAGCAGTTCTTC,CASKGAGSHEQFF
NA,TRBV4-1,NA,TRBJ1-2,TGCGCCAGCAGCCAAGACCGAACAGACTATGGCTACACCTTC,CASSQDRTDYGYTF
NA,TRBV15,NA,TRBJ2-2,TGTGCCACCAGCAGAGCGAGAGGAACCGGGGAGCTGTTTTTT,CATSRARGTGELFF
NA,TRBV6-4,NA,TRBJ2-3,TGTGCCAGCAGTGACTCGCCTAGCGGTGCCGGGGGCGATACGCAGTATTTT,CASSDSPSGAGGDTQYF
NA,TRBV29-1,NA,TRBJ2-1,TGCAGCGTTGACTCTGGAGCGCTAGAAGGAGATGAGCAGTTCTTC,CSVDSGALEGDEQFF
NA,TRBV7-2,NA,TRBJ2-1,TGTGCCAGCAGCGTATCACAGGGCACACACTACAATGAGCAGTTCTTC,CASSVSQGTHYNEQFF
NA,TRBV13,once,TRBJ1-1,TGTGCCAGCAGCTTAGGGCAGGGGTCGGCCATGAACACTGAAGCTTTCTTT,CASSLGQGSAMNTEAFF
NA,TRBV11-2,NA,TRBJ1-2,TGTGCCAGCAGCTCGAACTGGGACTTACCGACTGGCTACACCTTC,CASSSNWDLPTGYTF
NA,TRBV27,NA,TRBJ2-1,TGTGCCAGCAGTTTAATGGGCAGCTACAATGAGCAGTTCTTC,CASSLMGSYNEQFF
TRBD1,TRBV27,NA,TRBJ1-6,TGTGCCAGCGCGGACAGGGAATATTCACCCCTCCACTTT,CASADREYSPLHF
NA,TRBV28,NA,TRBJ1-2,TGTGCCAGCAGTTTCAGGGGCTATGGCTACACCTTC,CASSFRGYGYTF
NA,TRBV7-2,NA,TRBJ2-1,TGTGCCAGCACATTAACGGGGGGCTTTTATTACAATGAGCAGTTCTTC,CASTLTGGFYYNEQFF
NA,TRBV29-1,NA,TRBJ1-2,TGCAGCGTTGAAGATCAGTCGTCCCCTGGCTACACCTTC,CSVEDQSSPGYTF
NA,TRBV25-1,few,TRBJ2-7,TGTGCCAGCTCCGAAGTGGACAGAACTACCTACGAGCAGTACTTC,CASSEVDRTTYEQYF
TRBD1,TRBV7-2,few,TRBJ1-2,TGTGCCAGCAGCTTCTCAGGGGGCGACTATGGCTACACCTTC,CASSFSGGDYGYTF
TRBD2,TRBV7-8,NA,TRBJ2-1,TGTGCCAGCAGCTTAGCTACTAGCGGGAGGGCCAAGAATGAGCAGTTCTTC,CASSLATSGRAKNEQFF
NA,TRBV29-1,NA,TRBJ2-1,TGCAGCGTTGAAGATCGGTGGGCGGACTCTTCCTACAATGAGCAGTTCTTC,CSVEDRWADSSYNEQFF
NA,TRBV6-1,few,TRBJ2-7,TGTGCCAGCAGACAACAGGAGATTTTGCGGGAGCAGTACTTC,CASRQQEILREQYF
NA,TRBV28,NA,TRBJ2-3,TGTGCCAGCAGTTTATTGGGCCGCACAGATACGCAGTATTTT,CASSLLGRTDTQYF
NA,TRBV5-1,NA,TRBJ2-5,TGCGCCAGCAGCTCGGATGGGGGGGAGACCCAGTACTTC,CASSSDGGETQYF
NA,TRBV11-2,NA,TRBJ2-1,TGTGCCAGCAGCTTAGCAGTCCTCTCCTACAATGAGCAGTTCTTC,CASSLAVLSYNEQFF
TRBD2,TRBV9,NA,TRBJ2-3,TGTGCCAGCAGCGTAGATATAGCGGGGACCACAGATACGCAGTATTTT,CASSVDIAGTTDTQYF
TRBD2,TRBV10-3,once,TRBJ2-1,TGTGCCGTTGTTCCGGGACTAGCGGGAGAGCTTGAGTTCAATGAGCAGTTCTTC,CAVVPGLAGELEFNEQFF
TRBD2,TRBV28,NA,TRBJ2-2,TGTGCCAGCAGTGCCGGGCTAGCGGGAGTCAACGGGGAGCTGTTTTTT,CASSAGLAGVNGELFF
TRBD2,TRBV5-5,NA,TRBJ2-1,TGTGCCAGCAGTATATTAAGGACTAGCGGGAGGGCCAATGAGCAGTTCTTC,CASSILRTSGRANEQFF
NA,TRBV4-1,NA,TRBJ2-2,TGCGCCAGCAGCCAAGATCCAAGAGCGAACACCGGGGAGCTGTTTTTT,CASSQDPRANTGELFF
NA,TRBV18,NA,TRBJ1-6,TGTGCCAGCTCACCGGGGAGCAATTCACCCCTCCACTTT,CASSPGSNSPLHF
NA,TRBV28,NA,TRBJ2-3,TGTGCCAGCACCCCCCGTCCTAGTATCGGCTGGGATACGCAGTATTTT,CASTPRPSIGWDTQYF
NA,TRBV5-1,NA,TRBJ2-7,TGCGCCAGCAGCTCCCCAGGAGGACTCCCGGTTTCCTACGAGCAGTACTTC,CASSSPGGLPVSYEQYF
NA,TRBV19,NA,TRBJ2-7,TGTGCCAGTAGTATCCAAGGCGGTAAGTACGAGCAGTACTTC,CASSIQGGKYEQYF
NA,TRBV5-1,NA,TRBJ2-1,TGCGCCAGCAGCTTGGGACAGGCTAATGGGGATGAGCAGTTCTTC,CASSLGQANGDEQFF
TRBD1,TRBV2,NA,TRBJ1-2,TGTGCCAGCAGTGAGGGTCGGCAGGGGGCCAGGGGCTACACCTTC,CASSEGRQGARGYTF
TRBD1,TRBV5-5,NA,TRBJ1-4,TGTGCCAGCAGCTTGGGACAGGGTTCTGAAAAACTGTTTTTT,CASSLGQGSEKLFF
NA,TRBV6-1,few,TRBJ1-1,TGTGCCAGCAGTGAGCGGGGAGGAGACAGCGTGGCTTTCTTT,CASSERGGDSVAFF
TRBD1,TRBV28,NA,TRBJ2-1,TGTGCCAGCAGCCACTCCGGGACAGTCAGGTCTCACCCACTTTTCCGGAGAAATGAGCAGTTCTTC,CASSHSGTVRSHPLFRRNEQFF
TRBD2,TRBV30,NA,TRBJ2-7,TGTGCCTGGAGTGTAAGGACGGGACTAGCAAGAGAGCAGTACTTC,CAWSVRTGLAREQYF
TRBD2,TRBV6-5,NA,TRBJ2-5,TGTGCCAGCAGTCTAGCGGGAGGGGCCCAAGAGACCCAGTACTTC,CASSLAGGAQETQYF